Following are 2 T cell receptor beta chains from one sample sequenced in a study of OX40 agonist ivuxolimab in advanced cancers. Here immunoSEQ multiplex PCR was the method, and the copy in TCRdb shows in-frame clones only, minus some. The table lists tens of thousands of clones, around 87% of them singletons. The material was CD4+ or CD8+ T cells sorted from blood, obtained in a trial of the OX40 agonist ivuxolimab. All receptors come from an adult with an advanced solid tumor such as melanoma, head and neck, liver or kidney cancer.

V and J are TRBV9 and TRBJ1-2; no firm D call. CDR3 size: 14 residues. Trimming took 0 bases from V and 3 from J, leaving 9 bases between them. Looked up from germline, CDR1 is SGDLS and CDR2 is YYNGEE. CDR3 in amino acids: CASSVAGRDYGYTF. CDR3 DNA sequence: TGTGCCAGCAGCGTAGCGGGTAGGGACTATGGCTACACCTTC.

The gene calls are TRBV7-3 and TRBJ1-1, with TRBD1 matching 9 bases. The CDR3 contains 14 residues. Trimming at V came to 5 bases and at J to 4 bases, leaving 5 bases not matched to a gene. CDR1 and CDR2 (germline): SGHTA, FQGTGA. CDR3 nucleotide sequence: TGTGCCAGCAGCCCTGGGACAGGGAGCACTGAAGCTTTCTTT. As protein: CASSPGTGSTEAFF. The full variable domain, with the rest looked up from reference TRBV7-3 and TRBJ1-1, is GAGVSQTPSNKVTEKGKYVELRCDPISGHTALYWYRQSLGQGPEFLIYFQGTGAADDSGLPNDRFFAVRPEGSVSTLKIQRTERGDSAVYLCASSPGTGSTEAFFGQGTRLTVV.